The 11 T cell receptor beta chains below were found in one sample sequenced in a study of OX40 agonist ivuxolimab in advanced cancers. TCRdb keeps only in-frame clones here, not all; method: immunoSEQ multiplex PCR. This table holds 50,000 to 65,000 clones, around 88% found once. This material consisted of CD4+ or CD8+ T cells sorted from blood, taken in a trial of the OX40 agonist ivuxolimab. These TCRs come from an adult with an advanced solid tumor such as melanoma, head and neck, liver or kidney cancer.

Only a few counts were recorded for this clone. The gene calls are TRBV30 and TRBJ1-1; maybe TRBD1 (6 bases). CDR1 is GTSNPN, CDR2 SVGIG, per germline (reference sequence). V lost 7 bases and J 5 bases, leaving 20 bases between the germline ends. The CDR3 length is 14 residues. CDR3 sequence: CAFKRDTGGTEAFF. The CDR3, as DNA: TGTGCCTTCAAGCGGGACACCGGAGGGACTGAAGCTTTCTTT.

The J gene is TRBJ1-1, the V gene TRBV6-5, with D possibly being TRBD1 (5 bases). CDR3 size: 15 residues. Trimming left V 2 bases short and J 0 bases short, with 10 bases between. Germline V gene sequence: CDR1 MNHEY, CDR2 SVGAGI. The CDR3: CASSYGDRMNTEAFF. CDR3 DNA: TGTGCCAGCAGTTACGGCGACAGAATGAACACTGAAGCTTTCTTT.

The chain is built from TRBV5-1 and TRBJ1-5; 7 positions agree with TRBD1. The CDR3 spans 13 residues. Germline V gene data show CDR1 as SGHRS and CDR2 as YFSETQ. V lost 5 bases and J lost 7; bases outside the gene matches: 6. The CDR3 region is CASRWDSGQPQHF. As DNA, the CDR3 is TGCGCCAGCAGGTGGGACAGCGGGCAGCCCCAGCATTTT.

V gene TRBV18 combines with J gene TRBJ2-2, with D perhaps given as TRBD1 or TRBD2 (5 bases each). Trimming took 1 base from V and 0 from J, leaving 15 bases between them. The CDR3 has 18 residues. CDR1 is KGHSH and CDR2 is LQKENI in the germline V gene. The CDR3 protein is CASSPRIIGATNTGELFF. The CDR3 region has the DNA TGTGCCAGCTCACCACGAATCATCGGGGCTACGAACACCGGGGAGCTGTTTTTT.

J is TRBJ2-7 and V is TRBV10-3; the match to TRBD1 covers 9 bases. The CDR3 loop spans 15 amino acids. V shed 3 bases and J 3 bases; nucleotides not matched to a gene: 6. Germline V lookup: CDR1 ENHRY, CDR2 SYGVKD. The CDR3 bases are TGTGCCATCAGTGATTGGGACAGGGCGGTCTACGAGCAGTACTTC. Amino acid sequence: CAISDWDRAVYEQYF.

The V and J genes are TRBV4-1 and TRBJ2-5; TRBD1 matches at 7 bases. CDR1 is MGHRA and CDR2 is YSYEKL in the germline V gene. Trimming cost V 4 bases and J 2 bases; bases outside gene matches: 1. The CDR3 runs to 13 residues. CDR3 region: CASSRDSQETQYF. The DNA of the CDR3 is TGCGCCAGCAGCCGGGACAGTCAAGAGACCCAGTACTTC.

The gene calls are TRBV27 and TRBJ2-7, with 8 bases that match TRBD1. CDR1 and CDR2 (germline): MNHEY, SMNVEV (reference sequence). The CDR3 length is 15 residues. Trimming at V came to 4 bases and at J to 4 bases, leaving 9 bases not matched to a gene. The CDR3 bases are TGTGCCAGCAGTTCCTGGACAGGGAGCGAGTACGAGCAGTACTTC. This encodes CASSSWTGSEYEQYF.

This clone was seen a handful of times. This rearrangement joins TRBV5-4 to TRBJ1-3, with D unclear. The CDR3 is 15 residues long. V was shortened by 0 bases and J by 2 bases, with 9 bases between the two germline ends. Germline assignment: CDR1 SGHNT and CDR2 YYREEE (reference sequence). The CDR3 coding sequence is TGTGCCAGCAGCTTGGACCGGGTTGCTGGAAACACCATATATTTT. Translation gives CASSLDRVAGNTIYF.

The gene calls are TRBV5-1 and TRBJ1-2; D not resolved. V gave up 4 bases and J gave up 3 bases, with 10 bases separating them. The germline CDR1 and CDR2 sequences are SGHRS and YFSETQ. CDR3 length: 13 residues. Written as DNA, the CDR3 is TGCGCCAGCAGCGCCGGTAGTTACTATGGCTACACCTTC. Residues: CASSAGSYYGYTF.

This chain joins TRBV27 and TRBJ2-6; the D is unclear. Per germline, CDR1 MNHEY and CDR2 SMNVEV (reference sequence). V was trimmed by 6 bases and J by 4 bases, leaving 13 bases between them. This CDR3 spans 15 amino acids. The chain's CDR3 is CASSRDVLGANVLTF. CDR3 nucleotide sequence: TGTGCCAGCAGCAGAGACGTCCTCGGGGCCAACGTCCTGACTTTC.

The V and J genes are TRBV5-1 and TRBJ2-1; 10 nucleotides line up with TRBD2. Germline V gene data show CDR1 as SGHRS and CDR2 as YFSETQ. V was clipped by 5 bases and J by 14 bases; unmatched bases: 10. The CDR3 totals 13 residues. The CDR3 region is CASSPMTGTSEFF. Written as DNA, the CDR3 is TGCGCCAGCAGTCCCATGACCGGGACTAGCGAGTTCTTC.